This T cell receptor (beta chain) was found in a study of blood T cell repertoires in COVID-19. Study context: The analysed material was cDNA or gDNA that came from T cells, B-cell-depleted T cells, or PBMCs.

Germline V gene sequence: CDR1 MNHEY, CDR2 SMNVEV (reference sequence). Trimming removed 3 bases at V and 5 bases at J, with 19 bases between. This CDR3 comprises 16 residues. Some clones are missing from TCRdb's copy, which holds only in-frame ones; the method was immunoSEQ multiplex PCR. This table holds roughly 120,000 clones, over 75% found once. V usage is TRBV27 and J usage is TRBJ2-5, with D perhaps matching TRBD2 (7 bases). What was sequenced was peripheral blood. The TCR comes from a man aged 55-75 years with acute or convalescent COVID-19. The DNA for the CDR3 is TGTGCCAGCAGTTTCTCCCGGGGGGCGGCTGGGGAGACCCAGTACTTC. This encodes CASSFSRGAAGETQYF.